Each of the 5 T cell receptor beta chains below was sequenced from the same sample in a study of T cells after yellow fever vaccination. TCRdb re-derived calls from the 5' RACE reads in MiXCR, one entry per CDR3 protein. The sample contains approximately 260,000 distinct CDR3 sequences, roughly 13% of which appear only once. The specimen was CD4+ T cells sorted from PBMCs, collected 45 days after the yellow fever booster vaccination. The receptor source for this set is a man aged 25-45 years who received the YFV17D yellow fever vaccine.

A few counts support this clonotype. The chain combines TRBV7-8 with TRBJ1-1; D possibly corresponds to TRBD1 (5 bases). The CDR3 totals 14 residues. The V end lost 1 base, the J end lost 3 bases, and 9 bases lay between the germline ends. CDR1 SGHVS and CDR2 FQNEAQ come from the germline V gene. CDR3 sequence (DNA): TGTGCCAGCAGCTTAGACGCAGGGTACACTGAAGCTTTCTTT. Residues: CASSLDAGYTEAFF.

CDR3 in amino acids: CASSPIKSPGGAQQYF. CDR3 bases: TGCGCCAGCAGCCCTATCAAATCGCCAGGGGGCGCACAGCAGTACTTC. The chain recombines TRBV5-1 with TRBJ2-7; 8 nucleotides line up with TRBD1. CDR1 and CDR2 (germline): SGHRS, YFSETQ. The CDR3 runs 16 residues. With V trimmed by 4 bases and J by 8 bases, 17 bases remained unmatched.

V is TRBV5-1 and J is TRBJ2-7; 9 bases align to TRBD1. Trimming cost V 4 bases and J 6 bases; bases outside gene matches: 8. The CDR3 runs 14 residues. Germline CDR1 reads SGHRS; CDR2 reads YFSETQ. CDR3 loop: CASSMPGQGIEQYF. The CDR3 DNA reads TGCGCCAGCAGCATGCCGGGACAGGGAATCGAGCAGTACTTC.

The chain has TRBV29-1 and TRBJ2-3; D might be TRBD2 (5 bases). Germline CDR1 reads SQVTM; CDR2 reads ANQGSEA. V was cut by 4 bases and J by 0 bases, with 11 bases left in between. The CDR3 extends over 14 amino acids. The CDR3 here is CSVGRGSSTDTQYF. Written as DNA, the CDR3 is TGCAGCGTTGGGAGAGGGTCGAGCACAGATACGCAGTATTTT.

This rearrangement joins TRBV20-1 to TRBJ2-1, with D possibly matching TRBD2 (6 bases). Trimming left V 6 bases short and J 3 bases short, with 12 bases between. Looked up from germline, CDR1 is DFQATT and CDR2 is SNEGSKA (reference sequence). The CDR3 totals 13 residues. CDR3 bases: TGCAGTGCGGGGAGGACAAGCTACAATGAGCAGTTCTTC. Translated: CSAGRTSYNEQFF.